This T cell receptor beta chain was identified in a study of blood T cells in healthy people across ages. The CDR3 loop spans 16 amino acids. Between the trimmed V and J ends, which lost 3 bases and 9 bases, there was a span of 21 bases. CDR1 is SEHNR and CDR2 is FQNEAQ in the germline V gene (reference sequence). Primed by a sample-barcoded 5' primer and a J-beta primer mix, a second PCR proceeded for 7 to 11 cycles. TCRdb independently ran MiXCR on the 5' RACE reads; one entry per CDR3 protein. The sample consists of approximately 1,700,000 distinct CDR3 sequences, 35% to 50% of them appearing once. Study-wide results and caveats: While age rose, TCR beta diversity per million T cells dropped in a roughly linear way.

As for this clonotype: Its antigen is unidentified.

The chain combines TRBV7-9 with TRBJ1-5; TRBD1 is a possible D gene (5 bases). The origin of this receptor is a human donor in good health. Sequencing was carried out using blood. As DNA, the CDR3 is TGTGCCAGCAGCTTTATCGAGGGGCGGATCGGGACGCCCCAGCATTTT. This translates into CASSFIEGRIGTPQHF.